The rows below give T cell receptor beta chains drawn from one sample of a study of cytomegalovirus exposure and HLA in healthy donors. Generated by immunoSEQ multiplex PCR, the TCRdb table keeps only in-frame clones and is missing some. The sample has more than 110,000 clones, just under 85% seen once. Sequences were obtained from PBMCs. These receptor sequences come from a man aged 25-45 years in good health and CMV-seropositive. Each CDR3 is given with its conserved first and last residue. Fields, in order: clone size, V gene, J gene, D gene, CDR3 protein, CDR3 DNA. D genes are given only for firm matches. Rows give clone size only sometimes, using once, few, many, or a class for an expanded clone.

abundance: .; v_gene: TRBV2; j_gene: TRBJ1-1; d_gene: .; CDR3aa: CASSVGRGYGEAFF; CDR3nt: TGTGCCAGCAGTGTTGGCAGGGGATATGGTGAAGCTTTCTTT
abundance: .; v_gene: TRBV5-4; j_gene: TRBJ2-1; d_gene: .; CDR3aa: CASSAESSYNEQFF; CDR3nt: TGTGCCAGCAGTGCCGAGAGCTCCTACAATGAGCAGTTCTTC
abundance: .; v_gene: TRBV27; j_gene: TRBJ2-1; d_gene: .; CDR3aa: CASSISGNEQFF; CDR3nt: TGTGCCAGCAGTATTAGCGGCAATGAGCAGTTCTTC
abundance: .; v_gene: TRBV11-3; j_gene: TRBJ2-7; d_gene: TRBD2; CDR3aa: CASSLDNSGAYEQYF; CDR3nt: TGTGCCAGCAGCTTAGATAATAGCGGGGCATACGAGCAGTACTTC
abundance: few; v_gene: TRBV7-2; j_gene: TRBJ2-7; d_gene: .; CDR3aa: CASSLASSEKYF; CDR3nt: TGTGCCAGCAGCTTAGCGTCTAGCGAGAAGTACTTC
abundance: once; v_gene: TRBV19; j_gene: TRBJ2-6; d_gene: TRBD2; CDR3aa: CASSISSGPPGGANVLTF; CDR3nt: TGTGCCAGTAGTATTTCTAGCGGCCCCCCTGGGGGGGCCAACGTCCTGACTTTC
abundance: .; v_gene: TRBV4-2; j_gene: TRBJ2-7; d_gene: TRBD2; CDR3aa: CASSQAGTSGYEQYF; CDR3nt: TGTGCCAGCAGCCAAGCGGGGACTAGCGGCTACGAGCAGTACTTC
abundance: .; v_gene: TRBV5-1; j_gene: TRBJ1-1; d_gene: .; CDR3aa: CASSPIPGQNTEAFF; CDR3nt: TGCGCCAGCAGCCCGATCCCGGGACAGAACACTGAAGCTTTCTTT
abundance: .; v_gene: TRBV28; j_gene: TRBJ2-1; d_gene: TRBD2; CDR3aa: CASSSGGSYNEQFF; CDR3nt: TGTGCCAGCAGTTCGGGAGGTTCCTACAATGAGCAGTTCTTC
abundance: .; v_gene: TRBV6-1; j_gene: TRBJ2-7; d_gene: .; CDR3aa: CASRELEGIGDDEQYF; CDR3nt: TGTGCCAGCAGAGAATTGGAGGGGATAGGGGATGACGAGCAGTACTTC
abundance: .; v_gene: TRBV6-1; j_gene: TRBJ1-1; d_gene: .; CDR3aa: CASSEDVRSWEAFF; CDR3nt: TGTGCCAGCAGTGAAGATGTGAGGAGTTGGGAAGCTTTCTTT
abundance: .; v_gene: TRBV6-6; j_gene: TRBJ2-3; d_gene: TRBD2; CDR3aa: CASSRTSGVGDTQYF; CDR3nt: TGTGCCAGCAGCCGGACTAGCGGGGTTGGGGATACGCAGTATTTT
abundance: .; v_gene: TRBV6-4; j_gene: TRBJ2-2; d_gene: TRBD2; CDR3aa: CASRTSGNTGELFF; CDR3nt: TGTGCCAGCAGGACTAGCGGTAACACCGGGGAGCTGTTTTTT
abundance: few; v_gene: TRBV5-1; j_gene: TRBJ1-4; d_gene: .; CDR3aa: CASSGENEKLFF; CDR3nt: TGCGCCAGCAGTGGGGAGAATGAAAAACTGTTTTTT
abundance: .; v_gene: TRBV29-1; j_gene: TRBJ2-3; d_gene: TRBD2; CDR3aa: CSYPGLAGGSTDTQYF; CDR3nt: TGCAGTTACCCGGGACTAGCGGGAGGAAGCACGGATACGCAGTATTTT
abundance: .; v_gene: TRBV7-9; j_gene: TRBJ1-1; d_gene: .; CDR3aa: CASTPTVNTEAFF; CDR3nt: TGTGCCAGCACCCCAACAGTGAACACTGAAGCTTTCTTT
abundance: .; v_gene: TRBV5-4; j_gene: TRBJ2-2; d_gene: TRBD1; CDR3aa: CASSGRDRGTGELFF; CDR3nt: TGTGCCAGCAGCGGCCGGGACAGGGGGACCGGGGAGCTGTTTTTT
abundance: .; v_gene: TRBV18; j_gene: TRBJ2-7; d_gene: TRBD1; CDR3aa: CASSRVTGNSYEQYF; CDR3nt: TGTGCCAGCTCACGCGTGACAGGGAACTCCTACGAGCAGTACTTC
abundance: .; v_gene: TRBV5-1; j_gene: TRBJ2-7; d_gene: TRBD2; CDR3aa: CASSLKGTSGRAPYEQYF; CDR3nt: TGCGCCAGCAGCTTGAAAGGGACTAGCGGGAGGGCCCCCTACGAGCAGTACTTC
abundance: .; v_gene: TRBV27; j_gene: TRBJ2-1; d_gene: TRBD1; CDR3aa: CASSFLTGTGVYYEQFF; CDR3nt: TGTGCCAGCAGTTTTCTTACCGGGACAGGGGTTTACTATGAGCAGTTCTTC
abundance: .; v_gene: TRBV28; j_gene: TRBJ1-2; d_gene: TRBD1; CDR3aa: CASTIGTGGGYTF; CDR3nt: TGTGCCAGCACCATAGGGACAGGGGGTGGCTACACCTTC
abundance: .; v_gene: TRBV28; j_gene: TRBJ1-1; d_gene: .; CDR3aa: CASSPGVERTEAFF; CDR3nt: TGTGCCAGCAGCCCCGGGGTAGAACGGACTGAAGCTTTCTTT
abundance: once; v_gene: TRBV27; j_gene: TRBJ1-5; d_gene: TRBD1; CDR3aa: CASSLDRGQQPQHF; CDR3nt: TGTGCCAGCAGTTTGGACAGGGGACAACAGCCCCAGCATTTT
abundance: once; v_gene: TRBV7-9; j_gene: TRBJ1-2; d_gene: TRBD1; CDR3aa: CASSPNTGGGYTF; CDR3nt: TGTGCCAGCAGCCCTAATACAGGGGGTGGCTACACCTTC
abundance: .; v_gene: TRBV5-4; j_gene: TRBJ2-1; d_gene: TRBD2; CDR3aa: CASSSAGTSARTEQFF; CDR3nt: TGTGCCAGCAGCTCGGCCGGGACTAGCGCCAGAACTGAGCAGTTCTTC
abundance: .; v_gene: TRBV13; j_gene: TRBJ2-5; d_gene: TRBD1; CDR3aa: CASSFGQGGRETQYF; CDR3nt: TGTGCCAGCAGCTTCGGACAGGGTGGAAGAGAGACCCAGTACTTC
abundance: .; v_gene: TRBV10-3; j_gene: TRBJ2-7; d_gene: TRBD2; CDR3aa: CAIGLAGATYEQYF; CDR3nt: TGTGCCATCGGGCTAGCGGGGGCCACCTACGAGCAGTACTTC
abundance: .; v_gene: TRBV4-1; j_gene: TRBJ1-2; d_gene: .; CDR3aa: CASTEARQAANYGYTF; CDR3nt: TGCGCCAGCACTGAAGCAAGGCAGGCCGCTAACTATGGCTACACCTTC
abundance: .; v_gene: TRBV28; j_gene: TRBJ1-2; d_gene: TRBD1; CDR3aa: CASSRDRANYGYTF; CDR3nt: TGTGCCAGCAGTCGGGACAGGGCGAACTATGGCTACACCTTC
abundance: .; v_gene: TRBV4-2; j_gene: TRBJ2-7; d_gene: TRBD2; CDR3aa: CASSQVGTSGEQYF; CDR3nt: TGTGCCAGCAGCCAAGTCGGGACTAGTGGCGAGCAGTACTTC
abundance: .; v_gene: TRBV28; j_gene: TRBJ2-7; d_gene: .; CDR3aa: CASIQFGGLRDEQYF; CDR3nt: TGTGCCAGCATCCAGTTCGGAGGGCTTCGGGACGAGCAGTACTTC
abundance: .; v_gene: TRBV9; j_gene: TRBJ2-5; d_gene: TRBD2; CDR3aa: CASSVEQGGFETQYF; CDR3nt: TGTGCCAGCAGCGTGGAGCAGGGAGGGTTTGAGACCCAGTACTTC
abundance: once; v_gene: TRBV9; j_gene: TRBJ1-1; d_gene: TRBD1; CDR3aa: CASSARGLAEAFF; CDR3nt: TGTGCCAGCAGCGCCAGGGGGCTGGCTGAAGCTTTCTTT
abundance: .; v_gene: TRBV6-1; j_gene: TRBJ2-7; d_gene: TRBD2; CDR3aa: CASSEERGDLYEQYF; CDR3nt: TGTGCCAGCAGTGAAGAGCGGGGGGATCTCTACGAGCAGTACTTC
abundance: .; v_gene: TRBV2; j_gene: TRBJ2-2; d_gene: TRBD2; CDR3aa: CASRERGGNTGELFF; CDR3nt: TGTGCCAGCAGAGAGCGGGGGGGGAACACCGGGGAGCTGTTTTTT
abundance: .; v_gene: TRBV13; j_gene: TRBJ2-7; d_gene: TRBD2; CDR3aa: CASSSDRGTSGTYEQYF; CDR3nt: TGTGCCAGCAGCTCCGACCGTGGGACTAGCGGGACCTACGAGCAGTACTTC
abundance: few; v_gene: TRBV5-4; j_gene: TRBJ2-7; d_gene: .; CDR3aa: CASSFGRVPPASSYEQYF; CDR3nt: TGTGCCAGCAGCTTCGGCAGGGTCCCTCCTGCCAGCTCCTACGAGCAGTACTTC
abundance: .; v_gene: TRBV6-5; j_gene: TRBJ1-2; d_gene: TRBD1; CDR3aa: CASSYKQGPYGYTF; CDR3nt: TGTGCCAGCAGCTACAAACAGGGGCCCTATGGCTACACCTTC
abundance: once; v_gene: TRBV6-5; j_gene: TRBJ1-2; d_gene: .; CDR3aa: CASSRGALGYTF; CDR3nt: TGTGCCTCTTCTCGGGGGGCGCTTGGCTACACCTTC
abundance: .; v_gene: TRBV5-5; j_gene: TRBJ2-1; d_gene: .; CDR3aa: CASSILISYNEQFF; CDR3nt: TGTGCCAGCAGCATCCTTATCTCCTACAATGAGCAGTTCTTC
abundance: .; v_gene: TRBV14; j_gene: TRBJ1-6; d_gene: TRBD1; CDR3aa: CASSLHLQGGNSPLHF; CDR3nt: TGTGCCAGCAGCCTCCACCTTCAAGGGGGCAATTCACCCCTCCACTTT
abundance: .; v_gene: TRBV11-3; j_gene: TRBJ2-5; d_gene: TRBD2; CDR3aa: CASSFRGRGETQYF; CDR3nt: TGTGCCAGCAGCTTTCGGGGGAGGGGAGAGACCCAGTACTTC
abundance: .; v_gene: TRBV28; j_gene: TRBJ1-1; d_gene: TRBD1; CDR3aa: CASYRQGFNTEAFF; CDR3nt: TGTGCTTCTTATCGACAGGGCTTTAACACTGAAGCTTTCTTT
abundance: .; v_gene: TRBV7-6; j_gene: TRBJ2-1; d_gene: .; CDR3aa: CASSSSEVNNWDEQFF; CDR3nt: TGTGCCAGCAGCTCTTCAGAGGTCAACAATTGGGATGAGCAGTTCTTC
abundance: .; v_gene: TRBV10-2; j_gene: TRBJ2-7; d_gene: TRBD1; CDR3aa: CATRRDSSYEQYF; CDR3nt: TGCGCCACCAGAAGGGACAGTTCCTACGAGCAGTACTTC
abundance: .; v_gene: TRBV28; j_gene: TRBJ1-5; d_gene: TRBD1; CDR3aa: CASSPPGTGGNQPQHF; CDR3nt: TGTGCCAGCAGTCCACCCGGGACAGGGGGAAATCAGCCCCAGCATTTT
abundance: .; v_gene: TRBV7-8; j_gene: TRBJ2-1; d_gene: TRBD2; CDR3aa: CASSPGTSGSGEQFF; CDR3nt: TGTGCCAGCAGCCCGGGGACTAGCGGGAGTGGTGAGCAGTTCTTC
abundance: .; v_gene: TRBV27; j_gene: TRBJ2-1; d_gene: TRBD1; CDR3aa: CASSLWGQGASYNEQFF; CDR3nt: TGTGCCAGCAGTTTATGGGGCCAGGGGGCCTCCTACAATGAGCAGTTCTTC